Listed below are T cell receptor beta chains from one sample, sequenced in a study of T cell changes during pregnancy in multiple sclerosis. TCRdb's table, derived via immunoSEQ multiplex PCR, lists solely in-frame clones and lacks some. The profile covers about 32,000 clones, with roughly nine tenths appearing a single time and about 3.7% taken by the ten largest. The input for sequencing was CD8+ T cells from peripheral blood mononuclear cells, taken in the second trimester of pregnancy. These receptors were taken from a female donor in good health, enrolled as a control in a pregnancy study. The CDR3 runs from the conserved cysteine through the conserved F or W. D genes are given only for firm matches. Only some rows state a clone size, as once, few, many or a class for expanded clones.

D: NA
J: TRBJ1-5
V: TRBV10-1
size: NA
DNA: TGCGCCAGCAGTTTTACAGCGGAATACAATCAGCCCCAGCATTTT
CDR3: CASSFTAEYNQPQHF

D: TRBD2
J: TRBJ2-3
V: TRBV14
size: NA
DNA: TGTGCCAGCAGCCAGACTAGCGGGGGGGCCACAGATACGCAGTATTTT
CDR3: CASSQTSGGATDTQYF

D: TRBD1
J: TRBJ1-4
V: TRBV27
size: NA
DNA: TGTGCCAGCAGCCAGGGGGCATTACTGTTTTTT
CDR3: CASSQGALLFF

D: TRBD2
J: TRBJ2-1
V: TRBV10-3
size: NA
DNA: TGTGCCATCATGACTCCGGGACTAGGACTTAACAATGAGCAGTTCTTC
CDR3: CAIMTPGLGLNNEQFF

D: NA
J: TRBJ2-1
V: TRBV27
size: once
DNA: TGTGCCAGCAGCCGGGGGACCAGCTCCTACAATGAGCAGTTCTTC
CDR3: CASSRGTSSYNEQFF

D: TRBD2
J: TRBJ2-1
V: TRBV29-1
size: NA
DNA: TGCAGCGTTGACACGGGACTAGCGGGCTTCAAGGACGATGAGCAGTTCTTC
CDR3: CSVDTGLAGFKDDEQFF

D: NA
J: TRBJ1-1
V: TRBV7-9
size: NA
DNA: TGTGCCAGCAGCCCGGGGGAGGAGAAAAGGGCTTTCTTT
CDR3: CASSPGEEKRAFF

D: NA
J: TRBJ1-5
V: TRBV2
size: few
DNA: TGTGCCAGCAGTCATTACAGGGCTGCTGATCAGCCCCAGCATTTT
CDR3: CASSHYRAADQPQHF

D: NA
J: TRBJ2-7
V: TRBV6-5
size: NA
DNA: TGTGCCAGCAGTTACTCGATCGGGGAGTCCTACGAGCAGTACTTC
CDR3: CASSYSIGESYEQYF

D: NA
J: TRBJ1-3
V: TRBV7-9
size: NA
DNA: TGTGCCAGCAGCCCCGTGACAGCCAGCTCTGGAAACACCATATATTTT
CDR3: CASSPVTASSGNTIYF

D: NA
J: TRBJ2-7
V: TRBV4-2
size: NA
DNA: TGTGCCAGCAGCCAAGATAGGGGCGGGGCCTACGAGCAGTACTTC
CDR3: CASSQDRGGAYEQYF

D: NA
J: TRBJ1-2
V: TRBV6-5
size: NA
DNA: TGTGCCAGCACTCAAACATTTGGGGGCTGGGGCTACACCTTC
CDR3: CASTQTFGGWGYTF

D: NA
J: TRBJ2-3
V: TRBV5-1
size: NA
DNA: TGCGCCAGCAGCTTGCGCGGGGCCTCCTCCTCCACAGATACGCAGTATTTT
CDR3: CASSLRGASSSTDTQYF

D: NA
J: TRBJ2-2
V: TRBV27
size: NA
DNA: TGTGCCAGCAGTTTAACAGAGCCCGGGGAGCTGTTTTTT
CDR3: CASSLTEPGELFF

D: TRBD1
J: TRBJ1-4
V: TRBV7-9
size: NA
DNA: TGTGCCAGCAGCGTCCCCCGGGACAGTCCCGATGAAAAACTGTTTTTT
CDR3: CASSVPRDSPDEKLFF

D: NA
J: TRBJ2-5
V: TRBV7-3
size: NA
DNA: TGTGCCAGCAGCCCCGACAGCGAAGAGACCCAGTACTTC
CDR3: CASSPDSEETQYF

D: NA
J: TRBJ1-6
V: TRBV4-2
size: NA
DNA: TGTGCCAGCAGCTTGGACAGATCCTATAATTCACCCCTCCACTTT
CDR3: CASSLDRSYNSPLHF

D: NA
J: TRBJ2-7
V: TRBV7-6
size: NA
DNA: TGTGCCAGCAGCTTAGCGCAGGGAGGACGAGGGTCCTACGAGCAGTACTTC
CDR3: CASSLAQGGRGSYEQYF

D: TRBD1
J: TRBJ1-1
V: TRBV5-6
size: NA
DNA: TGTGCCAGCAGCTTGGGCGGCAGGGGGGTGAACACTGAAGCTTTCTTT
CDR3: CASSLGGRGVNTEAFF

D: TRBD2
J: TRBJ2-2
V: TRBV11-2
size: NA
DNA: TGTGCCAGCAGCCTCCGTAGCGGGGGTACCGGGGAGCTGTTTTTT
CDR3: CASSLRSGGTGELFF

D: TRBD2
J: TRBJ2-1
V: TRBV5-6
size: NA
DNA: TGTGCCAGCAGCGCATCTAGCGGGGGCCTGTACAATGAGCAGTTCTTC
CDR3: CASSASSGGLYNEQFF

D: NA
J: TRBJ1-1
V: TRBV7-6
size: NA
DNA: TGTGCCAGCAGCTTAGGGGGTAACGGGATGAACACTGAAGCTTTCTTT
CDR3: CASSLGGNGMNTEAFF

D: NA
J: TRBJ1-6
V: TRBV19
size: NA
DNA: TGTGCCAGTAGTATAGGGGACACCGCGACTAATTCACCCCTCCACTTT
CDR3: CASSIGDTATNSPLHF

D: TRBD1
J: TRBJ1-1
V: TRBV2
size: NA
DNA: TGTGCCAGCAGTGACCCAAGGGACAGCCCCGGGTGGAACATGAACACTGAAGCTTTCTTT
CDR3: CASSDPRDSPGWNMNTEAFF

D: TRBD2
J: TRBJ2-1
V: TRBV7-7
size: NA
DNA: TGTGCCAGCAGCTTAGGTAGCGGGGACTCCTTTTACAATGAGCAGTTCTTC
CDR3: CASSLGSGDSFYNEQFF

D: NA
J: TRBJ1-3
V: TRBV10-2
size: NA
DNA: TGCGCCAGCATGACCGGCGACGTTACCAATCCGGGACATTGGAAAGGAAACACCATATATTTT
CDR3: CASMTGDVTNPGHWKGNTIYF

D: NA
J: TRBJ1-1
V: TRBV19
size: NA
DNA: TGTGCCAGTAACCCAGGGTGGACCTACACCTCTGACACTGAAGCTTTCTTT
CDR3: CASNPGWTYTSDTEAFF

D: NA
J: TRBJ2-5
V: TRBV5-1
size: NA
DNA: TGCGCCAGCAGCTTTGAGGGCTGGGAGACCCAGTACTTC
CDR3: CASSFEGWETQYF

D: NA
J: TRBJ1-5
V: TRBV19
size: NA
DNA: TGTGCCAGTAGCATAACAGTAACTAGCAATCAGCCCCAGCATTTT
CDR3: CASSITVTSNQPQHF

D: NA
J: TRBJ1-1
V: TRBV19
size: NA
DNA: TGTGCCAGTAGTATAGACCCCATCAGGATAATGGGCCCGAACACTGAAGCTTTCTTT
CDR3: CASSIDPIRIMGPNTEAFF

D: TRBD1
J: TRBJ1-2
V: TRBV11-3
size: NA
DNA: TGTGCCAGCAGCTCCAGACAGGGCGGCTACACCTTC
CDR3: CASSSRQGGYTF

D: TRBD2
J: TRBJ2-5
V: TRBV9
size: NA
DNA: TGTGCCAGCAGCGTATCTGGACTAGCATTAGAGACCCAGTACTTC
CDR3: CASSVSGLALETQYF

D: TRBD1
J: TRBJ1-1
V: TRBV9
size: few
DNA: TGTGCCAGCAGCACAGGGGGCTATGGCACTGAAGCTTTCTTT
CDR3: CASSTGGYGTEAFF